The next 17 T cell receptor beta chains were all read from a single sample in a study of vaccination and CD4 T cells after COVID-19. Regarding treatment: roughly 11-day PBMC culture with coronavirus spike peptide pools or control peptides (ViraFEST assay). The Oncomine TCR Beta short-read assay sequenced DNA from cultured CD4+ T cells. One entry per CDR3 protein results from TCRdb running MiXCR on the PCR reads. The data show over 14,000 distinct CDR3 sequences, 33% seen once. These receptors lack a known antigen. The material was CD4+ T cells from blood, cultured in vitro, obtained after SARS-CoV-2 vaccination. All receptors derive from a human donor who had recovered from COVID-19.

There are a few counts of this clonotype. The V call is TRBV7-9, the J call TRBJ1-1; D is unclear. The length of the CDR3 is 19 residues. With 0 bases removed from V and 1 base from J, the gap between germline ends came to 21 bases. Germline V gene data show CDR1 as SEHNR and CDR2 as FQNEAQ (reference sequence). CDR3 sequence reads: CASSLARLGRPWGNTEAFF. The CDR3 nucleotides are TGTGCCAGCAGCTTAGCTAGGTTGGGTAGACCATGGGGGAACACTGAAGCTTTCTTT.

This clonotype was seen only a few times. The V and J genes are TRBV19 and TRBJ1-5; D is undetermined. The CDR3 runs to 15 residues. V was cut by 10 bases and J by 2 bases, with 18 bases left in between. The germline V gene encodes CDR1 LNHDA and CDR2 SQIVND (reference sequence). CDR3 nucleotides: TGTGCCACTTCATATGGACGGGTAGGCAATCAGCCCCAGCATTTT. As protein: CATSYGRVGNQPQHF.

The chain carries TRBV20-1 and TRBJ2-2; D gene ambiguous. The CDR3 consists of 14 residues. V was cut by 1 base and J by 6 bases, with 12 bases left in between. The germline V gene encodes CDR1 DFQATT and CDR2 SNEGSKA (reference sequence). CDR3 loop: CSARAAVIPGELFF. CDR3 nucleotide sequence: TGCAGTGCTAGAGCCGCCGTCATTCCCGGGGAGCTGTTTTTT.

The chain has TRBV27 and TRBJ1-3; D is undetermined. With 6 bases removed from V and 0 bases from J, the gap between germline ends came to 9 bases. CDR3 size: 14 residues. Germline CDR1 MNHEY, CDR2 SMNVEV (reference sequence). DNA for the CDR3: TGTGCCAGCAGGTCCTTGAGCTCTGGAAACACCATATATTTT. This sequence encodes CASRSLSSGNTIYF.

This clonotype was counted a few times. The chain combines TRBV4-3 with TRBJ1-1, with no clear D. Germline V gene sequence: CDR1 LGHNA, CDR2 YSLEER. The length of the CDR3 is 14 residues. Trimming cost V 0 bases and J 1 base, with 6 bases left between them. CDR3 sequence reads: CASSQESRNTEAFF. The CDR3 DNA follows: TGCGCCAGCAGCCAAGAGTCCAGGAACACTGAAGCTTTCTTT.

This chain links TRBV12-3 or TRBV12-4 with TRBJ2-7; TRBD1 aligns across 10 bases. The CDR3 spans 14 residues. Germline trimming cut 6 bases from V and 2 bases from J; bases unmatched to any gene: 4. CDR3 region: CASRPGQGAYEQYF. The CDR3, as DNA: TGTGCCAGCAGGCCCGGACAGGGGGCCTACGAGCAGTACTTC.

This sequence joins TRBV28 and TRBJ1-5, with D unresolved. Germline V gives CDR1 MDHEN, CDR2 SYDVKM. Trimming removed 5 bases at V and 4 bases at J, with 21 bases between. There are 17 residues in the CDR3. The CDR3 loop reads CASSRSFGESINQPQHF. The DNA for the CDR3 is TGTGCCAGCAGTCGCAGCTTTGGGGAGTCGATAAATCAGCCCCAGCATTTT. The variable domain in full, completed from reference TRBV28 and TRBJ1-5, reads DVKVTQSSRYLVKRTGEKVFLECVQDMDHENMFWYRQDPGLGLRLIYFSYDVKMKEKGDIPEGYSVSREKKERFSLILESASTNQTSMYLCASSRSFGESINQPQHFGDGTRLSIL.

The chain employs TRBV5-1 and TRBJ1-5; D unresolved. The germline V gene encodes CDR1 SGHRS and CDR2 YFSETQ. The CDR3 is 13 amino acids. The ends were cut back, 2 bases at V and 0 bases at J, with 3 bases in the middle. The CDR3 loop reads CASSFGSNQPQHF. The CDR3 nucleotides are TGCGCCAGCAGCTTCGGTAGCAATCAGCCCCAGCATTTT. Looking up the rest from reference TRBV5-1 and TRBJ1-5 gives the full variable domain: KAGVTQTPRYLIKTRGQQVTLSCSPISGHRSVSWYQQTPGQGLQFLFEYFSETQRNKGNFPGRFSGRQFSNSRSEMNVSTLELGDSALYLCASSFGSNQPQHFGDGTRLSIL.

This clonotype appeared once. The chain carries TRBV19 and TRBJ2-7; unclear D gene. The CDR3 is 15 amino acids. V was clipped by 3 bases and J by 0 bases, with 12 bases between them. The germline V gene has CDR1 LNHDA and CDR2 SQIVND (reference sequence). The CDR3: CASSILAVSSYEQYF. The CDR3 nucleotides are TGTGCCAGTAGTATCCTGGCGGTCAGCTCCTACGAGCAGTACTTC.

This clonotype was detected only a few times. The chain joins TRBV12-3 or TRBV12-4 to TRBJ2-5; possibly TRBD1 for D (6 bases). The germline V and J ends were trimmed by 6 bases and 4 bases, with 18 bases remaining between them. The CDR3 sequence is 15 residues long. The CDR3 DNA reads as TGTGCCAGCAGCCAAGCCGGTACAGGGTTAGAGACCCAGTACTTC. This gives the protein CASSQAGTGLETQYF.

This clonotype has just a few counts. The gene calls are TRBV28 and TRBJ1-5; D is uncertain. CDR3 length: 14 amino acids. Germline V gene data show CDR1 as MDHEN and CDR2 as SYDVKM. The V and J ends lost 8 bases and 1 base respectively, with 12 bases between them. The CDR3 region is CASPRPNSNQPQHF. CDR3 in DNA: TGTGCCAGCCCCCGGCCGAACAGCAATCAGCCCCAGCATTTT.

This clonotype was found once. CDR3 DNA sequence: TGTGCCACCCAAGCTGGCGGGAGATGGGGAGATACGCAGTATTTT. Protein: CATQAGGRWGDTQYF. The chain links TRBV24-1 to TRBJ2-3; the match to TRBD2 covers 7 bases. This CDR3 has 15 residues. Germline CDR1 reads KGHDR; CDR2 reads SFDVKD. With V trimmed by 9 bases and J by 5 bases, 13 bases remained unmatched.

The V and J genes are TRBV11-2 and TRBJ2-7; D may be TRBD2 (5 bases). The CDR3 consists of 16 residues. V gave up 0 bases and J gave up 0 bases, with 12 bases separating them. Germline V lookup: CDR1 SGHAT, CDR2 FQNNGV. The CDR3 nucleotides read TGTGCCAGCAGCTTAGAGGGAGCCAGGTTCTCCTACGAGCAGTACTTC. Its protein product is CASSLEGARFSYEQYF.

J is TRBJ2-1 and V is TRBV28; 10 bases fit TRBD2. The CDR3 is made up of 15 amino acids. The V segment lost 6 bases and the J segment 7 bases; nucleotides outside the gene matches: 9. Germline-derived CDR1 and CDR2 are MDHEN and SYDVKM. The CDR3 coding sequence is TGTGCCAGCAGCGTAACTAGCGGGGCGGGGAATGAGCAGTTCTTC. It codes for CASSVTSGAGNEQFF.

J is TRBJ1-2 and V is TRBV7-2; D not certain. The CDR3 totals 15 residues. Germline loops: CDR1 SGHTA, CDR2 FQGNSA. Trimming removed 1 base from V and 3 bases from J, with 12 bases in between. The DNA for the CDR3 is TGTGCCAGCAGCTTAGGGGTTGAGGGTTACTATGGCTACACCTTC. Translated: CASSLGVEGYYGYTF.

The rearrangement uses TRBV15 and TRBJ2-7; perhaps TRBD2 as D (6 bases). Trimming took 1 base from V and 4 from J, leaving 20 bases between them. This CDR3 has 17 amino acids. The germline V gene encodes CDR1 LNHNV and CDR2 YYDKDF (reference sequence). The CDR3 nucleotides read TGTGCCACCAGCAGAGGACGAGGACGGGACTTCACTTACGAGCAGTACTTC. This translates into CATSRGRGRDFTYEQYF.

This clonotype was seen more than once but under ten times. This sequence joins TRBV20-1 and TRBJ1-1; possible D gene TRBD1, 6 bases. Per the germline V gene, CDR1 is DFQATT and CDR2 is SNEGSKA (reference sequence). V lost 6 bases and J 3 bases, leaving 14 bases between the germline ends. This CDR3 comprises 13 residues. For the CDR3, the DNA is TGCAGTGCCCAGAATCAGGGGTACACTGAAGCTTTCTTT. Its protein product is CSAQNQGYTEAFF.